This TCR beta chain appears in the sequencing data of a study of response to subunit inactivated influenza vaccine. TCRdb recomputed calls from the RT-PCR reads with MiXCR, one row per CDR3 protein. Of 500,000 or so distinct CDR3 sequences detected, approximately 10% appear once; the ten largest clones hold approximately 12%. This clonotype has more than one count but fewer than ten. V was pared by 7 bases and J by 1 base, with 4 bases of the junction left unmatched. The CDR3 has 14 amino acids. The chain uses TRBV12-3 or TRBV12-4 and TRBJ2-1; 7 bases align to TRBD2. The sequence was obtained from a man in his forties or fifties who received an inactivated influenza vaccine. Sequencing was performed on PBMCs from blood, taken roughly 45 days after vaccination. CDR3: CASITSASYNEQFF. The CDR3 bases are TGTGCCAGCATAACTAGCGCATCCTACAATGAGCAGTTCTTC.